A selection of T cell receptor beta chains follows, all from one sample in a study of T-cell reconstitution after alpha-beta-depleted transplantation in children. MiXCR, run by TCRdb on the PCR reads, gives a single entry per CDR3 protein. The table records around 87,000 distinct CDR3 sequences, approximately 9.2% of them present only once. The material was PBMCs from the stem cell graft donor, obtained from the stem cell graft. The receptor source for this set is a human donor who donated a stem cell graft to a child with congenital amegakaryocytic thrombocytopenia. Both conserved end residues are part of each CDR3. Fields, in order: CDR3 protein, CDR3 DNA, clone size, D gene, J gene, V gene. The D gene is left open where the match is weak. Clone size is stated in some rows and not others, as once, few, many or a class when expanded.

CDR3: CSARTSAHNEQFF
DNA: TGCAGTGCTAGGACTAGCGCCCACAATGAGCAGTTCTTC
size: many
D: TRBD2
J: TRBJ2-1
V: TRBV20-1

CDR3: CASSFPGTRLDTQYF
DNA: TGCGCCAGCAGCTTCCCCGGGACCAGGCTGGATACGCAGTATTTT
size: NA
D: NA
J: TRBJ2-3
V: TRBV5-1

CDR3: CASSPNRGYTDTQYF
DNA: TGTGCCAGCAGTCCCAACAGGGGTTACACAGATACGCAGTATTTT
size: many
D: TRBD1
J: TRBJ2-3
V: TRBV12-3/TRBV12-4

CDR3: CSARPASGYEQYF
DNA: TGCAGTGCTAGACCAGCTAGCGGTTACGAGCAGTACTTC
size: many
D: TRBD2
J: TRBJ2-7
V: TRBV20-1

CDR3: CASSFGGSRGSGANVLTF
DNA: TGTGCCAGCAGTTTCGGGGGGTCCCGCGGCTCTGGGGCCAACGTCCTGACTTTC
size: many
D: TRBD2
J: TRBJ2-6
V: TRBV27

CDR3: CASSYRSGATLNEQFF
DNA: TGTGCCAGCAGCTATCGTAGCGGAGCTACCCTCAATGAGCAGTTCTTC
size: many
D: NA
J: TRBJ2-1
V: TRBV7-8

CDR3: CASNQDLAGNEQFF
DNA: TGCGCCAGCAACCAAGACCTAGCGGGCAATGAGCAGTTCTTC
size: many
D: TRBD2
J: TRBJ2-1
V: TRBV4-3

CDR3: CASSQKQENTEAFF
DNA: TGTGCCAGCAGTCAGAAACAGGAGAACACTGAAGCTTTCTTT
size: many
D: NA
J: TRBJ1-1
V: TRBV2

CDR3: CASSLSYRALYNEQFF
DNA: TGTGCCAGCAGCTTGTCGTACAGGGCACTCTACAATGAGCAGTTCTTC
size: many
D: NA
J: TRBJ2-1
V: TRBV5-5

CDR3: CASSRTKGNYGYTF
DNA: TGTGCCAGCTCACGGACAAAGGGGAACTATGGCTACACCTTC
size: NA
D: NA
J: TRBJ1-2
V: TRBV18

CDR3: CASSPLDREEKLFF
DNA: TGTGCCAGCAGCCCCCTGGACAGGGAAGAAAAACTGTTTTTT
size: many
D: TRBD1
J: TRBJ1-4
V: TRBV3-1

CDR3: CASSFGGATARAQHF
DNA: TGTGCCAGCAGTTTTGGGGGGGCCACTGCGAGGGCCCAGCATTTT
size: many
D: NA
J: TRBJ1-5
V: TRBV12-3/TRBV12-4

CDR3: CASSEGWGGELFF
DNA: TGTGCCAGCAGTGAAGGGTGGGGCGGGGAGCTGTTTTTT
size: many
D: NA
J: TRBJ2-2
V: TRBV2

CDR3: CSAPTGSYEQYF
DNA: TGCAGTGCCCCGACAGGATCCTACGAGCAGTACTTC
size: few
D: NA
J: TRBJ2-7
V: TRBV20-1

CDR3: CSATNYGLAGGQSYEQYF
DNA: TGCAGTGCGACCAACTACGGACTAGCGGGAGGACAATCCTACGAGCAGTACTTC
size: many
D: TRBD2
J: TRBJ2-7
V: TRBV20-1

CDR3: CASSLGTGKTNEKLFF
DNA: TGTGCCAGCAGTCTCGGAACAGGGAAAACTAATGAAAAACTGTTTTTT
size: many
D: NA
J: TRBJ1-4
V: TRBV12-3/TRBV12-4

CDR3: CSVDLATGGELFF
DNA: TGCAGCGTTGACCTAGCGACGGGAGGGGAGCTGTTTTTT
size: many
D: NA
J: TRBJ2-2
V: TRBV29-1

CDR3: CSASNDRYGYTF
DNA: TGCAGTGCTAGTAATGACAGATATGGCTACACCTTC
size: once
D: NA
J: TRBJ1-2
V: TRBV20-1

CDR3: CASSFPPPQPQHF
DNA: TGTGCCAGCAGTTTTCCTCCCCCCCAGCCCCAGCATTTT
size: many
D: NA
J: TRBJ1-5
V: TRBV28

CDR3: CASSRLAGGGNEQFF
DNA: TGCGCCAGCAGCAGACTAGCGGGAGGTGGGAATGAGCAGTTCTTC
size: NA
D: TRBD2
J: TRBJ2-1
V: TRBV5-1

CDR3: CASSPPPAGGMDNEQFF
DNA: TGTGCCAGCTCACCACCCCCAGCGGGGGGGATGGACAATGAGCAGTTCTTC
size: many
D: TRBD2
J: TRBJ2-1
V: TRBV18

CDR3: CAAQFSYNSPLHF
DNA: TGTGCCGCACAGTTTTCCTATAATTCACCCCTCCACTTT
size: many
D: NA
J: TRBJ1-6
V: TRBV28

CDR3: CAWSDAGQVGSGAYNEQFF
DNA: TGTGCCTGGAGTGATGCGGGACAGGTTGGCAGTGGGGCGTACAATGAGCAGTTCTTC
size: many
D: TRBD1
J: TRBJ2-1
V: TRBV30

CDR3: CASTMGTYQPQHF
DNA: TGTGCCAGCACGATGGGAACCTATCAGCCCCAGCATTTT
size: many
D: NA
J: TRBJ1-5
V: TRBV6-5

CDR3: CATSRGDRDQPQHF
DNA: TGTGCCACCAGCAGAGGGGACAGGGATCAGCCCCAGCATTTT
size: many
D: TRBD1
J: TRBJ1-5
V: TRBV15

CDR3: CASSSAGGDRGYYEQYF
DNA: TGTGCCAGCAGCTCGGCCGGGGGGGACAGGGGTTACTACGAGCAGTACTTC
size: many
D: TRBD1
J: TRBJ2-7
V: TRBV7-9